The 21 T cell receptor beta chains listed next were all sequenced from one sample in a study of cytomegalovirus exposure and HLA in healthy donors. Primers: 60 Vbeta forward and 13 Jbeta reverse. Measured with immunoSEQ multiplex PCR; TCRdb has only the in-frame clones, and not every one. The repertoire holds 150,000 to 200,000 clones, with around 81% as singletons. The sample comprised PBMCs. These receptors were collected from a woman aged 18-29 years in good health and CMV-seropositive.

This clone has a handful of counts. This chain uses TRBV6-6 with TRBJ2-7; 7 bases agree with TRBD1. The ends lost 0 bases at V and 4 bases at J; junction bases unmatched: 6. Germline lookup yields CDR1 MNHNY and CDR2 SVGAGI (reference sequence). This CDR3 has 15 amino acids. The CDR3 coding sequence is TGTGCCAGCAGTTACTCTGCAGGGGGTGGGTACGAGCAGTACGTC. Residues: CASSYSAGGGYEQYV.

This chain uses TRBV5-1 with TRBJ2-3; 10 bases agree with TRBD2. With V trimmed by 0 bases and J by 2 bases, 9 bases remained unmatched. Germline V gene data show CDR1 as SGHRS and CDR2 as YFSETQ. The CDR3 contains 18 residues. The CDR3 coding sequence is TGCGCCAGCAGCTTGGCCCATCTAGCGGGGGCGATCACAGATACGCAGTATTTT. Encoded protein: CASSLAHLAGAITDTQYF.

The V call is TRBV4-1, the J call TRBJ1-5; TRBD1 agrees at 9 bases. This CDR3 is 15 amino acids long. V dropped 3 bases and J dropped 6; count of bases not matched to a gene: 6. Germline CDR1 and CDR2: MGHRA and YSYEKL. CDR3 in amino acids: CASSHDTGGGQPQHF. CDR3 DNA sequence: TGCGCCAGCAGCCACGATACAGGGGGCGGTCAGCCCCAGCATTTT.

The chain combines TRBV30 with TRBJ2-5, with a weak D call TRBD1 (6 bases). CDR3 length: 14 residues. Trimming left V 2 bases short and J 4 bases short, with 14 bases between. Germline CDR1 GTSNPN, CDR2 SVGIG (reference sequence). For the CDR3, the DNA is TGTGCCTGGAGTACTACCAGGGGTGGAGAGACCCAGTACTTC. Encoded protein: CAWSTTRGGETQYF.

The chain joins TRBV9 to TRBJ2-3, with 7 bases that match TRBD1. The CDR3 is 14 amino acids. The germline CDR1 and CDR2 sequences are SGDLS and YYNGEE. V trimming: 8 bases; J trimming: 1 base; junction bases outside the gene matches: 7. As DNA, the CDR3 is TGTGCCAGTAAAAATGGACAGGGCACAGATACGCAGTATTTT. Encoded protein: CASKNGQGTDTQYF.

The chain carries TRBV4-3 and TRBJ1-4; D is undetermined. The CDR3 covers 14 residues. CDR1 and CDR2 (germline): LGHNA, YSLEER. V was clipped by 1 base and J by 9 bases, with 12 bases between them. The CDR3 nucleotides are TGCGCCAGCAGCCAAGTATCTGGCGGGCAAAAACTGTTTTTT. This translates into CASSQVSGGQKLFF.

This clone was recorded a few times. This chain links TRBV19 with TRBJ2-7; weak D call: TRBD1 (5 bases). Trimming took off 6 bases at V and 4 bases at J, with 13 bases between the two ends. Germline V gives CDR1 LNHDA, CDR2 SQIVND (reference sequence). This CDR3 is 13 amino acids long. CDR3 bases: TGTGCCAGTAGGGGGCCGATGGGGTACGAGCAGTACTTC. Amino acids: CASRGPMGYEQYF. Filled out from reference TRBV19 and TRBJ2-7, the complete variable domain reads DGGITQSPKYLFRKEGQNVTLSCEQNLNHDAMYWYRQDPGQGLRLIYYSQIVNDFQKGDIAEGYSVSREKKESFPLTVTSAQKNPTAFYLCASRGPMGYEQYFGPGTRLTVT.

The genes are TRBV7-9 and TRBJ1-4; D gene uncertain. The germline V gene has CDR1 SEHNR and CDR2 FQNEAQ (reference sequence). CDR3 length: 15 amino acids. V dropped 5 bases and J dropped 0 bases, with 10 bases sitting between them. The CDR3, as DNA: TGTGCCAGCAGCGAGAGTCCTGCAACTAATGAAAAACTGTTTTTT. Translating it yields CASSESPATNEKLFF.

Only one count was recorded for this clone. The genes are TRBV5-4 and TRBJ2-3, with D uncertain. In germline, CDR1 is SGHNT, CDR2 YYREEE (reference sequence). The CDR3 spans 12 residues. Trimming cost V 0 bases and J 6 bases, with 5 bases left between them. The CDR3 coding sequence is TGTGCCAGCAGCTTGGGGAGCGATACGCAGTATTTT. It codes for CASSLGSDTQYF.

This clone was observed a few times. This chain connects TRBV30 to TRBJ2-3; the match to TRBD1 covers 7 bases. Germline CDR1 reads GTSNPN; CDR2 reads SVGIG (reference sequence). Germline trimming cut 3 bases from V and 5 bases from J; bases unmatched to any gene: 5. The CDR3 is 13 amino acids. The CDR3: CAWRTGNRDTQYF. CDR3 bases: TGTGCCTGGAGGACAGGGAATAGAGATACGCAGTATTTT.

This rearrangement joins TRBV5-1 to TRBJ1-6; no definite D call. Per the germline V gene, CDR1 is SGHRS and CDR2 is YFSETQ. The CDR3 spans 15 residues. Trimming took 4 bases from V and 5 from J, leaving 13 bases between them. The chain's CDR3 is CASSDGIVDNSPLHF. DNA for the CDR3: TGCGCCAGCAGCGACGGGATTGTCGATAATTCACCCCTCCACTTT.

This clone was seen only a few times. The chain employs TRBV2 and TRBJ1-4, with 7 bases fitting TRBD1. V shed 6 bases, J shed 6 bases, and the junction held 10 bases outside the gene matches. Germline assignment: CDR1 SNHLY and CDR2 FYNNEI. The CDR3 has 15 amino acids. The CDR3 loop reads CASREPGQLYEKLFF. The CDR3 DNA follows: TGTGCCAGCAGAGAACCGGGACAGCTTTATGAAAAACTGTTTTTT.

This clone was recorded only once. This chain uses TRBV5-6 with TRBJ2-7, with 8 bases aligning to TRBD1. In germline, CDR1 is SGHDT, CDR2 YYEEEE. Trimming cost V 0 bases and J 4 bases; bases outside gene matches: 9. The CDR3 sequence is 16 residues long. In nucleotides, the CDR3 is TGTGCCAGCAGCTTGGGTCCCCCGGGACAGGCTTACGAGCAGTACTTC. Its translation: CASSLGPPGQAYEQYF.

V is TRBV4-2 and J is TRBJ1-3; 9 nucleotides match TRBD1. Per the germline V gene, CDR1 is LGHNA and CDR2 is YNFKEQ. The CDR3 consists of 16 residues. Trimming removed 2 bases from V and 4 bases from J; junction bases left unmatched: 6. The CDR3 sequence is CASSQFDRGTGNTIYF. CDR3 sequence (DNA): TGTGCCAGCAGCCAATTTGACAGGGGGACGGGAAACACCATATATTTT.

The gene calls are TRBV14 and TRBJ1-1, with D unresolved. The germline CDR1 and CDR2 sequences are SGHDN and FVKESK. The CDR3 contains 15 residues. V lost 0 bases and J 2 bases, leaving 10 bases between the germline ends. The CDR3 nucleotides read TGTGCCAGCAGCCAAGACGGGCCGGGAAACACTGAAGCTTTCTTT. Translation gives CASSQDGPGNTEAFF.

The CDR3 spells CASSTYRGRNTEAFF. In nucleotides, the CDR3 is TGTGCCAGCAGTACCTACAGGGGGCGGAACACTGAAGCTTTCTTT. V is TRBV28 and J is TRBJ1-1, with 9 bases identical to TRBD1. J lost 1 base, V lost 5 bases, and 5 bases had no gene match. CDR3 length: 15 residues. Germline assignment: CDR1 MDHEN and CDR2 SYDVKM. The variable domain in full, with the rest retrieved from reference TRBV28 and TRBJ1-1, is DVKVTQSSRYLVKRTGEKVFLECVQDMDHENMFWYRQDPGLGLRLIYFSYDVKMKEKGDIPEGYSVSREKKERFSLILESASTNQTSMYLCASSTYRGRNTEAFFGQGTRLTVV.

The DNA for the CDR3 is TGTGCCAGCAGCCCACCCCGGGGGGACACAGATACGCAGTATTTT. Residues: CASSPPRGDTDTQYF. This rearrangement joins TRBV11-3 to TRBJ2-3, with 7 bases that match TRBD2. Germline assignment: CDR1 SGHNT and CDR2 YENEEA. This CDR3 region has 15 residues. The J segment lost 2 bases and the V segment lost 5 bases, leaving 7 bases of the junction unmatched.

The rearrangement joins TRBV15 to TRBJ1-2; no clear D gene. Deletions cut 0 bases from V and 7 bases from J, with 6 bases between. The germline gives CDR1 LNHNV, CDR2 YYDKDF (reference sequence). This CDR3 region has 12 residues. CDR3 residues: CATSRDLSGYTF. CDR3 bases: TGTGCCACCAGCAGAGATCTCTCTGGCTACACCTTC. The full variable domain, in which reference TRBV15 and TRBJ1-2 provide the parts outside the CDR3, is DAMVIQNPRYQVTQFGKPVTLSCSQTLNHNVMYWYQQKSSQAPKLLFHYYDKDFNNEADTPDNFQSRRPNTSFCFLDIRSPGLGDTAMYLCATSRDLSGYTFGSGTRLTVV.

V is TRBV5-5 and J is TRBJ1-2; maybe TRBD1 (6 bases). Germline CDR1 is SGHKS and CDR2 is YYEKEE (reference sequence). The CDR3 is 16 amino acids. V lost 3 bases and J 5 bases, leaving 20 bases between the germline ends. The CDR3 nucleotides read TGTGCCAGCAGCTCAGACTACAGGGAAAGAGGTTATGGCTACACCTTC. Protein: CASSSDYRERGYGYTF.

The chain is built from TRBV6-4 and TRBJ2-6; D possibly corresponds to TRBD2 (7 bases). The V and J ends lost 6 bases and 2 bases respectively, with 14 bases between them. Germline V gene sequence: CDR1 MRHNA, CDR2 SNTAGT. The CDR3 covers 16 residues. CDR3 bases: TGTGCCAGCAGCAAAGGGGAGGGGGCTGGGGCCAACGTCCTGACTTTC. This sequence encodes CASSKGEGAGANVLTF.

V and J are TRBV28 and TRBJ1-5; 7 bases fit TRBD1. The CDR3 is 16 residues long. Germline trimming cut 6 bases from V and 1 base from J; bases unmatched to any gene: 9. Germline V CDR1 and CDR2: MDHEN, SYDVKM. The CDR3 sequence: CASSLRTGKSNQPQHF. For the CDR3, the DNA is TGTGCCAGCAGCCTAAGGACAGGCAAGAGCAATCAGCCCCAGCATTTT.